Below, 26 T cell receptor beta chains from the same sample are listed, as sequenced in a study of Ad26.COV2.S vaccination and SARS-CoV-2 variants. Sequenced by immunoSEQ multiplex PCR; TCRdb stores in-frame clones only, minus some. The top ten hold over 2.5% of the sample, which has fewer than 500,000 clones, roughly nine tenths seen once. The treatment is: some 20 received Ad26.COV2.S at low or high dose, single or two shots; 5 received placebo; per-sample allocation not given. The samples were gathered on day 63 after the first injection of vaccine or placebo. This material consisted of peripheral blood, taken in a trial of Ad26.COV2.S vaccine versus placebo. These receptors came from a person between 18 and 59 years old who received the Ad26.COV2.S COVID-19 vaccine or a placebo.

The V gene is TRBV2, the J gene TRBJ1-1; possibly TRBD1 for D (5 bases). Between the trimmed V and J ends, which lost 10 bases and 7 bases, there was a span of 16 bases. This CDR3 has 12 amino acids. Per germline, CDR1 SNHLY and CDR2 FYNNEI. Written as DNA, the CDR3 is TGTGCCATGGGACGACCATGGGTTGAAGCTTTCTTT. Amino acids: CAMGRPWVEAFF.

V and J are TRBV29-1 and TRBJ2-3; maybe TRBD2 (6 bases). The CDR3 loop spans 12 amino acids. Germline loops: CDR1 SQVTM, CDR2 ANQGSEA. In DNA, the CDR3 is TGCGCGGGTGGGGGGAACACAGATACGCAGTATTTT. It is translated as CAGGGNTDTQYF.

The chain links TRBV7-2 to TRBJ2-1; 7 bases are a match to TRBD1. Germline V lookup: CDR1 SGHTA, CDR2 FQGNSA. V was pared by 8 bases and J by 7 bases, with 11 bases of the junction left unmatched. The CDR3 spans 14 residues. The CDR3 coding sequence is TGTGCCAGCGACTGGACAGGTAATTTAAATGAGCAGTTCTTC. It is translated as CASDWTGNLNEQFF.

The chain is built from TRBV6-2 or TRBV6-3 and TRBJ1-5; unclear D gene. CDR3 length: 18 residues. Germline V gives CDR1 MNHEY, CDR2 SVGEGT. V was trimmed by 5 bases and J by 0 bases, leaving 20 bases between them. This CDR3 is CASSLLVGGDYSNQPQHF. Written as DNA, the CDR3 is TGTGCCAGCAGTCTTCTTGTGGGCGGAGACTATAGCAATCAGCCCCAGCATTTT.

The CDR3 sequence is CASSPVIPHTEAFF. CDR3 bases: TGTGCCAGCTCTCCTGTCATTCCCCACACTGAAGCTTTCTTT. The genes are TRBV18 and TRBJ1-1; D is ambiguous. This CDR3 spans 14 amino acids. Germline V gene data show CDR1 as KGHSH and CDR2 as LQKENI. Trimming took 6 bases from V and 3 from J, leaving 14 bases between them.

V is TRBV7-9 and J is TRBJ1-2, with 8 positions matching TRBD1. Trimming cost V 2 bases and J 7 bases; bases outside gene matches: 6. Germline V lookup: CDR1 SEHNR, CDR2 FQNEAQ (reference sequence). This CDR3 is 14 amino acids long. The CDR3 protein is CASSLQAGGIGYTF. DNA for the CDR3: TGTGCCAGCAGCTTACAGGCAGGGGGCATTGGCTACACCTTC. Filled out from reference TRBV7-9 and TRBJ1-2, the complete variable domain reads DTGVSQNPRHKITKRGQNVTFRCDPISEHNRLYWYRQTLGQGPEFLTYFQNEAQLEKSRLLSDRFSAERPKGSFSTLEIQRTEQGDSAMYLCASSLQAGGIGYTFGSGTRLTVV.

The chain uses TRBV7-9 and TRBJ2-5; D perhaps matches TRBD1 (5 bases). Trimming removed 3 bases at V and 2 bases at J, with 10 bases between. CDR3 length: 14 residues. Germline V CDR1 and CDR2: SEHNR, FQNEAQ (reference sequence). In DNA form, the CDR3 reads TGTGCCAGCAGCTTTTTGGGGCGGCAAGAGACCCAGTACTTC. Residues: CASSFLGRQETQYF.

This chain links TRBV6-5 with TRBJ1-5; 8 bases agree with TRBD1. V shed 3 bases, J shed 4 bases, and the junction held 5 bases outside the gene matches. The germline V gene encodes CDR1 MNHEY and CDR2 SVGAGI. This CDR3 has 15 amino acids. The CDR3 sequence is CASSYNRGYNQPQHF. The CDR3 DNA sequence: TGTGCCAGCAGTTATAACAGGGGGTATAATCAGCCCCAGCATTTT.

The chain couples TRBV7-6 to TRBJ2-1; 7 bases map to TRBD1. CDR1 and CDR2 from the germline V gene are SGHVS and FNYEAQ. Losses at the gene ends were 6 bases for V and 4 bases for J; bases not matched to a gene: 9. The CDR3 has 15 amino acids. CDR3 residues: CASSFRATGYNEQFF. DNA of the CDR3: TGTGCCAGCAGTTTCAGGGCGACAGGGTACAATGAGCAGTTCTTC.

This clone is a singleton in its sample. The rearrangement links TRBV6-5 to TRBJ2-7, with D maybe TRBD1 (5 bases). The CDR3 has 13 amino acids. V gave up 3 bases and J gave up 7 bases, with 13 bases separating them. Per germline, CDR1 MNHEY and CDR2 SVGAGI. Here the CDR3 DNA reads TGTGCCAGCAGTTATACCCAGGGTGCGGAGCAGTACTTC. It yields the protein CASSYTQGAEQYF.

V and J are TRBV11-3 and TRBJ2-7, with 8 bases fitting TRBD1. Germline CDR1 and CDR2: SGHNT and YENEEA. The V and J ends lost 5 bases and 3 bases, in that order; junction bases with no gene match: 6. This CDR3 spans 14 amino acids. CDR3 amino acids: CASSPGTGFYEQYV. The CDR3 DNA follows: TGTGCCAGCAGCCCCGGGACAGGCTTCTACGAGCAGTACGTC.

On this clone: This same CDR3 is encoded by further DNA sequences in the sample. The chain carries TRBV7-2 and TRBJ1-1, with D hard to call. The CDR3 spans 14 residues. Germline assignment: CDR1 SGHTA and CDR2 FQGNSA. V lost 1 base and J 4 bases, leaving 10 bases between the germline ends. The CDR3 DNA reads as TGTGCCAGCAGCTTAGGAGGACGAGGCACTGAAGCTTTCTTT. Translating it yields CASSLGGRGTEAFF.

This clone appeared a single time. This chain links TRBV7-8 with TRBJ2-3; 9 bases line up with TRBD2. The CDR3 length is 16 residues. V lost 1 base, J lost 5 bases, and 7 bases stayed unmatched. Germline CDR1 is SGHVS and CDR2 is FQNEAQ. The CDR3 protein is CASSLVVPSGVDTQYF. The DNA for the CDR3 is TGTGCCAGCAGCTTAGTGGTGCCTAGCGGGGTAGATACGCAGTATTTT.

This chain uses TRBV4-1 with TRBJ2-1; 8 bases match TRBD2. Germline CDR1 and CDR2: MGHRA and YSYEKL. The CDR3 spans 14 residues. With 1 base clipped from V and 6 bases from J, the junction kept 2 bases outside the gene matches. The CDR3 nucleotides read TGCGCCAGCAGCCAAGTCGGGAGGGGCAATGAGCAGTTCTTC. This codes for CASSQVGRGNEQFF.

The chain uses TRBV15 and TRBJ1-3; the D is unclear. CDR3 size: 18 residues. V lost 3 bases to trimming and J lost 4 bases, with 22 bases between them. The germline CDR1 and CDR2 sequences are LNHNV and YYDKDF (reference sequence). The CDR3 DNA sequence: TGTGCCACCAGCAGGACCCCGGGCTCATCTCTAGAGGGAAACACCATATATTTT. Residues: CATSRTPGSSLEGNTIYF.

V is TRBV9 and J is TRBJ1-1; possible D gene TRBD1, 6 bases. Germline loops: CDR1 SGDLS, CDR2 YYNGEE. The germline V and J ends were trimmed by 7 bases and 1 base, with 14 bases remaining between them. The CDR3 length is 14 residues. The CDR3 loop reads CASGLYRENTEAFF. Here the CDR3 DNA reads TGTGCCAGCGGTTTATACAGGGAGAACACTGAAGCTTTCTTT.

The chain carries TRBV5-4 and TRBJ1-1, with 9 bases aligning to TRBD1. Germline trimming cut 1 base from V and 5 bases from J; bases unmatched to any gene: 3. Per germline, CDR1 SGHNT and CDR2 YYREEE (reference sequence). This CDR3 spans 14 amino acids. CDR3 bases: TGTGCCAGCAGCTTGTATGGGACAGGGACTGAAGCTTTCTTT. Translation gives CASSLYGTGTEAFF.

The rearrangement links TRBV6-6 to TRBJ1-1; D call uncertain. The CDR3 spans 16 residues. V was clipped by 6 bases and J by 0 bases, with 17 bases between them. CDR1 MNHNY and CDR2 SVGAGI come from the germline V gene (reference sequence). The CDR3: CASSRGRLYMNTEAFF. In DNA, the CDR3 is TGTGCCAGCAGCCGAGGCAGACTCTACATGAACACTGAAGCTTTCTTT.

Here the CDR3 reads CASSLGLKMPSTDTQYF. The CDR3 DNA reads TGTGCCAGCAGCTTAGGGTTGAAGATGCCTAGCACAGATACGCAGTATTTT. The rearrangement joins TRBV7-2 to TRBJ2-3; D is ambiguous. The germline gives CDR1 SGHTA, CDR2 FQGNSA. This CDR3 spans 17 amino acids. Trimming took 1 base from V and 0 from J, leaving 14 bases between them. Filled out from reference TRBV7-2 and TRBJ2-3, the complete variable domain reads GAGVSQSPSNKVTEKGKDVELRCDPISGHTALYWYRQSLGQGLEFLIYFQGNSAPDKSGLPSDRFSAERTGGSVSTLTIQRTQQEDSAVYLCASSLGLKMPSTDTQYFGPGTRLTVL.

The chain uses TRBV9 and TRBJ2-3, with D perhaps TRBD1 (6 bases). In germline, CDR1 is SGDLS, CDR2 YYNGEE. The CDR3 is 16 amino acids. Trimming took 3 bases from V and 0 from J, leaving 14 bases between them. The CDR3 loop is CASSAWTVSSTDTQYF. CDR3 nucleotides: TGTGCCAGCAGCGCCTGGACAGTATCTAGCACAGATACGCAGTATTTT. The whole variable domain, remainder taken from reference TRBV9 and TRBJ2-3, is DSGVTQTPKHLITATGQRVTLRCSPRSGDLSVYWYQQSLDQGLQFLIQYYNGEERAKGNILERFSAQQFPDLHSELNLSSLELGDSALYFCASSAWTVSSTDTQYFGPGTRLTVL.

The chain recombines TRBV30 with TRBJ1-5; TRBD1 is a possible D gene (5 bases). The CDR3 is 13 residues long. The germline CDR1 and CDR2 sequences are GTSNPN and SVGIG (reference sequence). Deletions cut 5 bases from V and 2 bases from J, with 10 bases between. The CDR3 coding sequence is TGTGCCTGGGCTGGGGGAGGCAATCAGCCCCAGCATTTT. Its protein is CAWAGGGNQPQHF.

The chain is built from TRBV11-1 and TRBJ2-7; maybe TRBD1 (6 bases). V lost 4 bases and J 4 bases, leaving 17 bases between the germline ends. The CDR3 totals 15 residues. Germline lookup yields CDR1 SGHAT and CDR2 FQDESV (reference sequence). CDR3 sequence reads: CASSSDSRYVYEQYF. The CDR3 DNA sequence: TGTGCCAGCAGCTCGGACAGCCGGTATGTGTACGAGCAGTACTTC.

This chain links TRBV7-9 with TRBJ1-1, with a possible D match to TRBD1 (6 bases). V was trimmed by 4 bases and J by 11 bases, leaving 14 bases between them. This CDR3 is built from 12 residues. Germline V gives CDR1 SEHNR, CDR2 FQNEAQ (reference sequence). This CDR3 reads CASSSGVGEAFF. In DNA form, the CDR3 reads TGTGCCAGCAGCTCAGGGGTTGGAGAGGCTTTCTTT. The entire variable domain, with the rest obtained from reference TRBV7-9 and TRBJ1-1, is as follows: DTGVSQNPRHKITKRGQNVTFRCDPISEHNRLYWYRQTLGQGPEFLTYFQNEAQLEKSRLLSDRFSAERPKGSFSTLEIQRTEQGDSAMYLCASSSGVGEAFFGQGTRLTVV.

The CDR3 nucleotides are TGTGCCAGCAGCCGGGGACAACCCAATGAAAAACTGTTTTTT. It translates to CASSRGQPNEKLFF. This chain links TRBV9 with TRBJ1-4; D is possibly TRBD1 (6 bases). Trimming stripped 4 bases from V and 5 bases from J, with 12 bases between. The CDR3 covers 14 residues. Germline V lookup: CDR1 SGDLS, CDR2 YYNGEE.

V usage is TRBV12-5 and J usage is TRBJ2-1; maybe TRBD2 (5 bases). CDR3 length: 20 amino acids. Germline V gene sequence: CDR1 LGHNT, CDR2 FRNRAP. Trimming removed 9 bases from V and 7 bases from J, with 37 bases in between. The CDR3 coding sequence is TGTGCTAGCCGCCCCCCCCGGGGTGATCGTTCGAATCATCCCATAAATGAGCAGTTCTTC. Protein: CASRPPRGDRSNHPINEQFF.

J is TRBJ1-2 and V is TRBV28; no reliable D call. The CDR3 contains 14 residues. Germline V gene data show CDR1 as MDHEN and CDR2 as SYDVKM. Trimming removed 1 base from V and 4 bases from J, with 10 bases in between. Here the CDR3 DNA reads TGTGCCAGCAGTTTATATCCCGCTAGCTATGGCTACACCTTC. It specifies CASSLYPASYGYTF.